These 6 T cell receptor beta chains came from one sample sequenced in a study of T-cell reconstitution after alpha-beta-depleted transplantation in children. TCRbeta library preparation incorporated unique molecular identifiers. TCRdb independently ran MiXCR on the PCR reads; one entry per CDR3 protein. The repertoire holds some 500,000 distinct CDR3 sequences, with about 16% as singletons. The input for sequencing was PBMCs from the stem cell graft donor, taken from the stem cell graft. The source of these receptors is a human donor who donated a stem cell graft to a child with acute lymphoblastic leukemia.

This clonotype appeared a few times. This chain uses TRBV4-1 with TRBJ1-6, with 7 bases identical to TRBD1. Germline V gives CDR1 MGHRA, CDR2 YSYEKL. There are 17 residues in the CDR3. J gave up 13 bases and V 0 bases, and 15 bases lay outside the gene matches. The CDR3 nucleotides are TGCGCCAGCAGCCAAGAACATCAAAGGGCAGGGGGAATGCCCCTCCACTTT. Protein sequence: CASSQEHQRAGGMPLHF.

The V gene is TRBV12-3 or TRBV12-4, the J gene TRBJ2-4; the D gene is possibly TRBD2 (6 bases). Trimming removed 3 bases at V and 0 bases at J, with 12 bases between. This CDR3 is built from 16 residues. DNA of the CDR3: TGTGCCAGCAGTTTCATGGCGGGGCTAGCCAAAAACATTCAGTACTTC. Protein product: CASSFMAGLAKNIQYF.

V usage is TRBV5-1 and J usage is TRBJ2-1; D may be TRBD2 (6 bases). The CDR3 is 13 amino acids. Germline V gives CDR1 SGHRS, CDR2 YFSETQ. Trimming shortened V by 4 bases and J by 10 bases, and 15 bases separated the two germline ends. The CDR3 sequence is CASSASGVLEQFF. CDR3 DNA sequence: TGCGCCAGCAGCGCGTCGGGGGTTCTAGAGCAGTTCTTC.

V is TRBV9 and J is TRBJ2-5, with a possible D match to TRBD1 (6 bases). The CDR3 is 15 residues long. V gave up 3 bases and J gave up 7 bases, with 19 bases separating them. The germline V gene has CDR1 SGDLS and CDR2 YYNGEE. CDR3 in amino acids: CASSARTASRGTQYF. In DNA, the CDR3 is TGTGCCAGCAGCGCCCGGACAGCCTCCCGGGGGACCCAGTACTTC.

This clonotype was recorded a few times. In DNA form, the CDR3 reads TGTGCCAGCAGCTTATCATGGGGGTACGAGCAGTACTTC. Residues: CASSLSWGYEQYF. The V gene is TRBV7-8, the J gene TRBJ2-7; D possibly matches TRBD1 or TRBD2 (5 bases each). The CDR3 runs to 13 residues. The V gene lost 2 bases and the J gene lost 4 bases, with 9 bases spanning the gap. Germline loops: CDR1 SGHVS, CDR2 FQNEAQ. Full variable domain (missing parts from reference TRBV7-8 and TRBJ2-7): GAGVSQSPRYKVAKRGQDVALRCDPISGHVSLFWYQQALGQGPEFLTYFQNEAQLDKSGLPSDRFFAERPEGSVSTLKIQRTQQEDSAVYLCASSLSWGYEQYFGPGTRLTVT.

This clonotype turned up a few times. The chain couples TRBV4-1 to TRBJ2-7, with 12 bases that match TRBD2. The CDR3 totals 15 residues. With V trimmed by 3 bases and J by 6 bases, 6 bases remained unmatched. CDR1 MGHRA and CDR2 YSYEKL come from the germline V gene. Written as DNA, the CDR3 is TGCGCCAGCAGCCAGCTAGCGGGAGGGCAGGCCGAGCAGTACTTC. Translated: CASSQLAGGQAEQYF.